The text below deals with one TCR beta chain. What it recognizes is unknown. V was shortened by 1 base and J by 4 bases, with 13 bases between the two germline ends. The V gene's germline CDR1 is LNHNV and CDR2 YYDKDF (reference sequence). The CDR3 is 16 residues long. This sample is part of a study of shared clonotypes between healthy human individuals. Overall study findings and caveats: The researchers took only blood, and tissue repertoires probably look different.

The assay was immunoSEQ multiplex PCR, and TCRdb's table has in-frame clones only and misses some. The sample includes about 510,000 clones, almost 97% of them seen just once. The sequence came from a woman aged 25 to 45 in good health. The sample taken for sequencing was naive CD4+ T cells sorted from blood. The subset denotes: CD45RA+ positively selected. The V gene is TRBV15, the J gene TRBJ2-2; a possible D gene is TRBD1 (7 bases). CDR3: CATSRVAGQSTGELFF. DNA of the CDR3: TGTGCCACCAGCAGAGTTGCGGGACAGAGCACCGGGGAGCTGTTTTTT.